The 5 T cell receptor beta chains listed next were all sequenced from one sample in a study of early T cells in non-severe SARS-CoV-2 infection. MiXCR, run by TCRdb on the 5' RACE reads, gives a single entry per CDR3 protein. Found here are about 110,000 distinct CDR3 sequences, 9.5% to 13% of them singletons; the top ten hold 2.5% to 4%. The specimen was whole blood. These receptors were taken from an adult who was a healthcare worker with PCR-confirmed SARS-CoV-2 infection or an uninfected control (not recorded which).

The J gene is TRBJ2-5, the V gene TRBV7-6; 7 bases are a match to TRBD1. Per the germline V gene, CDR1 is SGHVS and CDR2 is FNYEAQ. V was clipped by 5 bases and J by 4 bases; unmatched bases: 1. This CDR3 contains 12 residues. CDR3 nucleotides: TGTGCCAGCAGCACAGGGGTAGAGACCCAGTACTTC. Protein: CASSTGVETQYF.

The sample holds many counts of this clonotype. The rearrangement uses TRBV7-2 and TRBJ1-2, with D perhaps TRBD1 (5 bases). This CDR3 is 14 amino acids long. V was trimmed by 5 bases and J by 1 base, leaving 11 bases between them. Germline V gene sequence: CDR1 SGHTA, CDR2 FQGNSA. The CDR3 spells CASSKGAGNYGYTF. The CDR3 nucleotides are TGTGCCAGCAGCAAAGGGGCGGGTAACTATGGCTACACCTTC.

This chain connects TRBV4-2 to TRBJ2-6, with D possibly being TRBD2 (5 bases). The CDR3 totals 17 residues. Looked up from germline, CDR1 is LGHNA and CDR2 is YNFKEQ. V was shortened by 0 bases and J by 0 bases, with 9 bases between the two germline ends. The CDR3 region is CASSQEVDFSGANVLTF. CDR3 DNA sequence: TGTGCCAGCAGCCAAGAGGTGGACTTCTCTGGGGCCAACGTCCTGACTTTC.

The chain is built from TRBV12-3 or TRBV12-4 and TRBJ2-4; D gene unclear. The germline V and J ends were trimmed by 5 bases and 7 bases, with 18 bases remaining between them. The CDR3 is made up of 15 amino acids. The CDR3 region is CASSPMGSLANIQYF. DNA for the CDR3: TGTGCCAGCAGTCCTATGGGCAGCCTGGCGAACATTCAGTACTTC.

The chain links TRBV4-2 to TRBJ2-5, with 7 bases aligning to TRBD2. In germline, CDR1 is LGHNA, CDR2 YNFKEQ. The trim removed 4 bases at V and 2 bases at J, leaving 1 base unmatched. The CDR3 sequence is 13 residues long. The CDR3 nucleotides read TGTGCCAGCAGCCGGACTAGGCAAGAGACCCAGTACTTC. Translated, it gives CASSRTRQETQYF.